Presented here are 2 T cell receptor beta chains from one specimen sequenced in a study of T cell repertoires in cytomegalovirus infection. TCRdb re-called the reads with MiXCR, one entry per CDR3 protein. Of around 900,000 distinct CDR3 sequences listed, roughly a third are singletons. Their antigens remain unidentified. The material was cultured CD8+ T cells from PBMCs, obtained from culture after CMV antigen stimulation. The receptors derive from a human donor in good health (CMV status not recorded). Some clones in this sample may be carry-over from other donors' samples.

This clonotype was seen more than once but under ten times. The rearrangement joins TRBV19 to TRBJ1-2; unclear D gene. Trimming took off 7 bases at V and 0 bases at J, with 12 bases between the two ends. The CDR3 length is 14 residues. From germline, CDR1 is LNHDA and CDR2 SQIVND (reference sequence). The CDR3 region is CASTAESSNYGYTF. For the CDR3, the DNA is TGTGCCAGTACCGCGGAAAGTTCTAACTATGGCTACACCTTC.

The chain is built from TRBV20-1 and TRBJ2-7, with TRBD1 matching 7 bases. The CDR3 has 12 residues. V dropped 5 bases and J dropped 3; count of bases not matched to a gene: 4. Germline lookup yields CDR1 DFQATT and CDR2 SNEGSKA (reference sequence). The DNA for the CDR3 is TGCAGTGCTCGGGGACAGTTCTACGAGCAGTACTTC. Translating gives CSARGQFYEQYF.